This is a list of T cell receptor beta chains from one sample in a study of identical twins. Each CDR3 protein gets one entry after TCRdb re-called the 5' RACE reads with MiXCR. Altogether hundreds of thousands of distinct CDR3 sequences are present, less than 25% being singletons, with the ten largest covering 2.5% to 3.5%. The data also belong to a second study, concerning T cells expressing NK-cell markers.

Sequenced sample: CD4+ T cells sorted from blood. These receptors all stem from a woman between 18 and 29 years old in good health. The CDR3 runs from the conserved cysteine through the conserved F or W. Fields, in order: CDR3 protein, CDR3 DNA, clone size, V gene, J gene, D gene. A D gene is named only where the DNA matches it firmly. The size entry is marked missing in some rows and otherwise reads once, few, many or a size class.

CDR3 protein: CASSRTSDRDTQYF
CDR3 DNA: TGTGCCAGCAGCCGGACTAGCGACCGAGATACGCAGTATTTT
clone size: .
V gene: TRBV9
J gene: TRBJ2-3
D gene: TRBD2

CDR3 protein: CSGDRGTEAFF
CDR3 DNA: TGCAGCGGTGACAGGGGCACTGAAGCTTTCTTT
clone size: few
V gene: TRBV29-1
J gene: TRBJ1-1
D gene: TRBD1

CDR3 protein: CATSSGQGRSNEQFF
CDR3 DNA: TGTGCCACCAGTTCCGGACAGGGTCGGTCCAATGAGCAGTTCTTC
clone size: many
V gene: TRBV24-1
J gene: TRBJ2-1
D gene: TRBD1

CDR3 protein: CSATAGPTDTQYF
CDR3 DNA: TGCAGTGCGACAGCGGGGCCCACAGATACGCAGTATTTT
clone size: .
V gene: TRBV20-1
J gene: TRBJ2-3
D gene: TRBD2

CDR3 protein: CSVEGDRGIKETQYF
CDR3 DNA: TGCAGCGTTGAGGGAGACAGGGGGATAAAAGAGACCCAGTACTTC
clone size: few
V gene: TRBV29-1
J gene: TRBJ2-5
D gene: TRBD1

CDR3 protein: CASSLEYRQYGYTF
CDR3 DNA: TGCGCCAGCAGCTTGGAATACAGACAGTATGGCTACACCTTC
clone size: many
V gene: TRBV5-1
J gene: TRBJ1-2
D gene: .

CDR3 protein: CASSPGTGRHEQYF
CDR3 DNA: TGTGCCAGCAGTCCCGGGACAGGGAGGCACGAGCAGTACTTC
clone size: few
V gene: TRBV6-2/TRBV6-3
J gene: TRBJ2-7
D gene: TRBD1

CDR3 protein: CASRICGSGCEKLFF
CDR3 DNA: TGCGCCAGCAGGATTTGCGGTTCGGGGTGTGAAAAACTGTTTTTT
clone size: .
V gene: TRBV10-1
J gene: TRBJ1-4
D gene: .

CDR3 protein: CASSPSLGTPEQFF
CDR3 DNA: TGTGCCAGCTCACCCAGTTTGGGCACTCCTGAGCAGTTCTTC
clone size: .
V gene: TRBV18
J gene: TRBJ2-1
D gene: .

CDR3 protein: CATSRTGTGGSEKLFF
CDR3 DNA: TGTGCCACCAGCAGGACCGGGACAGGGGGCTCTGAAAAACTGTTTTTT
clone size: few
V gene: TRBV15
J gene: TRBJ1-4
D gene: TRBD1

CDR3 protein: CASSLGGGLAGNIYEQYF
CDR3 DNA: TGTGCCAGCAGCTTAGGTGGGGGTCTAGCGGGTAATATCTACGAGCAGTACTTC
clone size: few
V gene: TRBV11-2
J gene: TRBJ2-7
D gene: TRBD2

CDR3 protein: CSAKTGDEQFF
CDR3 DNA: TGCAGCGCCAAAACAGGGGATGAGCAGTTCTTC
clone size: few
V gene: TRBV29-1
J gene: TRBJ2-1
D gene: TRBD1

CDR3 protein: CAISAGNHGQETQYF
CDR3 DNA: TGTGCCATCAGTGCCGGGAATCACGGCCAAGAGACCCAGTACTTC
clone size: few
V gene: TRBV10-3
J gene: TRBJ2-5
D gene: .

CDR3 protein: CASSLRGQGHNEQFF
CDR3 DNA: TGTGCCAGCAGCTTAAGGGGACAGGGACACAATGAGCAGTTCTTC
clone size: .
V gene: TRBV7-3
J gene: TRBJ2-1
D gene: TRBD1

CDR3 protein: CASSEVGGIYGYTF
CDR3 DNA: TGTGCCAGCAGTGAAGTCGGAGGGATATATGGCTACACCTTC
clone size: .
V gene: TRBV25-1
J gene: TRBJ1-2
D gene: .

CDR3 protein: CASSEDMEAFF
CDR3 DNA: TGTGCCAGCAGTGAGGACATGGAAGCTTTCTTT
clone size: few
V gene: TRBV2
J gene: TRBJ1-1
D gene: .

CDR3 protein: CASSLYRASSYEQYF
CDR3 DNA: TGTGCCAGCAGTCTATACAGGGCTAGCTCCTACGAGCAGTACTTC
clone size: .
V gene: TRBV6-1
J gene: TRBJ2-7
D gene: .

CDR3 protein: CSVDRGGTEAFF
CDR3 DNA: TGCAGCGTCGACAGGGGAGGAACTGAAGCTTTCTTT
clone size: many
V gene: TRBV29-1
J gene: TRBJ1-1
D gene: TRBD1

CDR3 protein: CASSLVGTEGSPLHF
CDR3 DNA: TGCGCCAGCAGCTTGGTGGGGACAGAAGGTTCACCCCTCCACTTT
clone size: few
V gene: TRBV5-1
J gene: TRBJ1-6
D gene: TRBD1

CDR3 protein: CASSAHRTSGMQTQYF
CDR3 DNA: TGTGCCAGCAGTGCCCACAGGACTAGCGGGATGCAGACCCAGTACTTC
clone size: once
V gene: TRBV25-1
J gene: TRBJ2-5
D gene: TRBD2

CDR3 protein: CASSPPTGAEAFF
CDR3 DNA: TGTGCCAGCAGCCCACCCACAGGTGCTGAAGCTTTCTTT
clone size: few
V gene: TRBV5-6
J gene: TRBJ1-1
D gene: .

CDR3 protein: CASSYSGWSPEAFF
CDR3 DNA: TGTGCCAGCAGTTACTCGGGATGGAGCCCTGAAGCTTTCTTT
clone size: .
V gene: TRBV6-5
J gene: TRBJ1-1
D gene: .

CDR3 protein: CAISDRRDTGELFF
CDR3 DNA: TGTGCCATCAGTGATCGGAGGGACACCGGGGAGCTGTTTTTT
clone size: .
V gene: TRBV10-3
J gene: TRBJ2-2
D gene: .

CDR3 protein: CSARGPGQVNTGELFF
CDR3 DNA: TGCAGTGCTAGAGGGCCGGGACAGGTGAACACCGGGGAGCTGTTTTTT
clone size: .
V gene: TRBV20-1
J gene: TRBJ2-2
D gene: TRBD1

CDR3 protein: CSVERDSLQQYF
CDR3 DNA: TGCAGCGTTGAGCGGGACTCCCTTCAGCAGTACTTC
clone size: few
V gene: TRBV29-1
J gene: TRBJ2-7
D gene: .

CDR3 protein: CASSLDRDSDTQYF
CDR3 DNA: TGTGCCAGCAGCTTAGACAGGGATTCAGATACGCAGTATTTT
clone size: .
V gene: TRBV11-3
J gene: TRBJ2-3
D gene: .

CDR3 protein: CASSSSGSLTDTQYF
CDR3 DNA: TGTGCCAGCAGCTCTAGCGGGAGCTTAACAGATACGCAGTATTTT
clone size: few
V gene: TRBV7-2
J gene: TRBJ2-3
D gene: TRBD2

CDR3 protein: CASSPRGFGANVLTF
CDR3 DNA: TGTGCCAGCAGCCCCCGGGGGTTCGGGGCCAACGTCCTGACTTTC
clone size: .
V gene: TRBV7-2
J gene: TRBJ2-6
D gene: .

CDR3 protein: CASSLGPGQGNTIYF
CDR3 DNA: TGCGCCAGCAGCTTGGGGCCGGGACAGGGAAACACCATATATTTT
clone size: few
V gene: TRBV5-1
J gene: TRBJ1-3
D gene: TRBD1

CDR3 protein: CASSEQPPQGAGNTIYF
CDR3 DNA: TGTGCCAGCAGTGAACAACCGCCCCAGGGCGCCGGAAACACCATATATTTT
clone size: .
V gene: TRBV6-1
J gene: TRBJ1-3
D gene: .

CDR3 protein: CASSLTGTSSEQYF
CDR3 DNA: TGTGCCAGCAGCTTGACCGGGACTAGTTCCGAGCAGTACTTC
clone size: .
V gene: TRBV5-6
J gene: TRBJ2-7
D gene: TRBD2

CDR3 protein: CASSFTPNEQFF
CDR3 DNA: TGCGCCAGCAGCTTTACCCCTAATGAGCAGTTCTTC
clone size: .
V gene: TRBV5-1
J gene: TRBJ2-1
D gene: .

CDR3 protein: CASSFGIRGGYTF
CDR3 DNA: TGTGCCAGCAGTTTTGGGATTCGAGGTGGCTACACCTTC
clone size: .
V gene: TRBV12-3/TRBV12-4
J gene: TRBJ1-2
D gene: .

CDR3 protein: CASSVGLGTQYF
CDR3 DNA: TGTGCCAGCAGCGTAGGTCTAGGGACGCAGTATTTT
clone size: few
V gene: TRBV9
J gene: TRBJ2-3
D gene: .

CDR3 protein: CASSLLGRHNEQFF
CDR3 DNA: TGTGCCAGCAGCTTACTCGGGAGGCACAATGAGCAGTTCTTC
clone size: many
V gene: TRBV7-8
J gene: TRBJ2-1
D gene: TRBD2

CDR3 protein: CASSPQPAYEQYF
CDR3 DNA: TGTGCCAGCAGCCCCCAGCCCGCCTACGAGCAGTACTTC
clone size: few
V gene: TRBV9
J gene: TRBJ2-7
D gene: .

CDR3 protein: CSARVGWSETQYF
CDR3 DNA: TGCAGTGCTAGAGTGGGATGGTCGGAGACCCAGTACTTC
clone size: .
V gene: TRBV20-1
J gene: TRBJ2-5
D gene: .

CDR3 protein: CAISGGDRGYEQYF
CDR3 DNA: TGTGCCATCAGTGGGGGGGACAGGGGTTACGAGCAGTACTTC
clone size: .
V gene: TRBV10-3
J gene: TRBJ2-7
D gene: TRBD1